A selection of T cell receptor beta chains follows, all from one sample in a study of Ad26.COV2.S vaccination and SARS-CoV-2 variants. Some clones are missing from TCRdb's copy, which holds only in-frame ones; the method was immunoSEQ multiplex PCR. The profile shows 410,000 or so clones, 80% to 95% of them singletons. This sample comprised peripheral blood, obtained in a trial of Ad26.COV2.S vaccine versus placebo. The origin of the receptors is a person aged 18-65 years who received the Ad26.COV2.S COVID-19 vaccine or a placebo. The CDR3 runs from the conserved cysteine through the conserved F or W.

J: TRBJ2-7
V: TRBV5-1
CDR3: CASSLVVNVFEQYF

J: TRBJ2-1
V: TRBV7-2
CDR3: CASSLRGEQFF

J: TRBJ2-3
V: TRBV11-2
CDR3: CASSLIGTGTQYF

J: TRBJ2-1
V: TRBV19
CDR3: CASSIPRGSYNEQFF

J: TRBJ2-2
V: TRBV4-3
CDR3: CASRRLAGSAGGELFF

J: TRBJ2-7
V: TRBV6-6
CDR3: CASNQDGVYEQYF

J: TRBJ2-7
V: TRBV18
CDR3: CASSPLGTGTYEQYF

J: TRBJ2-2
V: TRBV4-3
CDR3: CASTEGAGTGELFF

J: TRBJ1-1
V: TRBV7-9
CDR3: CASSPREGQGTEAFF

J: TRBJ2-7
V: TRBV5-1
CDR3: CASSSSGESYEQYF

J: TRBJ2-2
V: TRBV10-3
CDR3: CAITGTYTGELFF

J: TRBJ2-6
V: TRBV27
CDR3: CASSLYYRAPGLSGANVLTF

J: TRBJ1-5
V: TRBV10-3
CDR3: CAISHNPGQGRPQHF

J: TRBJ1-5
V: TRBV5-6
CDR3: CASSLGMIDQPQHF

J: TRBJ1-1
V: TRBV19
CDR3: CASSRFRVGRNTEAFF

J: TRBJ2-5
V: TRBV7-6
CDR3: CASSLAWTSEGKETQYF

J: TRBJ1-3
V: TRBV29-1
CDR3: CSVWTPGNTIYF

J: TRBJ2-3
V: TRBV28
CDR3: CASSYRTSPPGTDTQYF